The next 14 T cell receptor beta chains were all read from a single sample in a study of T-cell reconstitution after alpha-beta-depleted transplantation in children. During its preparation, the TCRbeta library received unique molecular identifiers. TCRdb re-derived calls from the PCR reads in MiXCR, one entry per CDR3 protein. Among a few hundred thousand distinct CDR3 sequences, about 25% were seen once, and the ten largest hold 2.6%. The sample here was PBMCs, taken before TCRalphabeta/CD19-depleted stem cell transplant. The receptors were gathered from a girl aged 2 to 10 with Fanconi anemia, due to receive a stem cell transplant.

This chain uses TRBV5-1 with TRBJ2-7, with TRBD1 as a possible D gene (5 bases). The CDR3 length is 14 residues. V was trimmed by 0 bases and J by 3 bases, leaving 10 bases between them. Germline CDR1 and CDR2: SGHRS and YFSETQ. The CDR3 DNA is TGCGCCAGCAGCTTGGAACAGGTCGGCTACGAGCAGTACTTC. This encodes CASSLEQVGYEQYF.

This clonotype was detected many times. As DNA, the CDR3 is TGTGCCAGCAGCTTTAGAGGGACTAGCGGGGGGGCGCCAGATACGCAGTATTTT. Protein product: CASSFRGTSGGAPDTQYF. The chain links TRBV11-2 to TRBJ2-3, with 16 bases that match TRBD2. Germline V lookup: CDR1 SGHAT, CDR2 FQNNGV. The CDR3 is 18 amino acids. V was pared by 3 bases and J by 4 bases, with 7 bases of the junction left unmatched.

This clonotype was seen a handful of times. This chain connects TRBV6-5 to TRBJ2-1, with D unresolved. This CDR3 is 12 amino acids long. V was trimmed by 3 bases and J by 7 bases, leaving 7 bases between them. CDR1 is MNHEY, CDR2 SVGAGI, per germline. The CDR3 is CASSYFGNEQFF. The CDR3 region has the DNA TGTGCCAGCAGTTATTTTGGGAATGAGCAGTTCTTC.

This clonotype was recorded many times. The rearrangement joins TRBV20-1 to TRBJ2-7; 9 bases align to TRBD2. Losses at the gene ends were 1 base for V and 2 bases for J; bases not matched to a gene: 9. Per germline, CDR1 DFQATT and CDR2 SNEGSKA (reference sequence). The CDR3 totals 16 residues. The CDR3 DNA follows: TGCAGTGCTAGAGTTGCTAGCGGGATACCCACCTACGAGCAGTACTTC. Encoded protein: CSARVASGIPTYEQYF.

This clonotype occurred once. The chain carries TRBV4-2 and TRBJ2-1; unclear D gene. The CDR3 is 14 residues long. With 2 bases removed from V and 5 bases from J, the gap between germline ends came to 10 bases. Per germline, CDR1 LGHNA and CDR2 YNFKEQ. The CDR3 sequence: CASSQWRKDNEQFF. The CDR3 DNA is TGTGCCAGCAGCCAATGGCGTAAGGACAATGAGCAGTTCTTC.

This clonotype came up once. The chain combines TRBV28 with TRBJ2-5; D gene uncertain. V was trimmed by 6 bases and J by 5 bases, leaving 13 bases between them. The CDR3 runs 13 residues. The germline V gene encodes CDR1 MDHEN and CDR2 SYDVKM. The CDR3 protein is CASRTRELETQYF. The CDR3 DNA is TGTGCCAGCAGAACACGTGAGCTCGAGACCCAGTACTTC.

This sequence joins TRBV29-1 and TRBJ2-7; 9 bases fit TRBD1. The CDR3 covers 14 residues. Looked up from germline, CDR1 is SQVTM and CDR2 is ANQGSEA. The junction had 7 bases not matched to a gene; V was cut back by 0 bases and J by 7 bases. The CDR3 protein is CSVEDQDRGSEQYF. The CDR3 DNA sequence: TGCAGCGTTGAAGATCAAGACAGGGGGAGTGAGCAGTACTTC.

A note on this clonotype: One end of the junction is discordant with germline, which a read error may explain. This chain joins TRBV5-8 and TRBJ2-5; TRBD1 matches 7 bases. CDR1 and CDR2 from the germline V gene are SGHTS and YDEGEE. The CDR3 has 13 amino acids. CDR3 protein: CASGLTGRETQYF. The DNA of the CDR3 is TGTGCCAGCGGCTTGACAGGGCGAGAGACCCAGTACTTC.

This clonotype was detected many times. The CDR3 sequence is CSVVGQGSYEQYF. Written as DNA, the CDR3 is TGCAGCGTGGTCGGACAGGGCTCCTACGAGCAGTACTTC. The chain recombines TRBV29-1 with TRBJ2-7; 8 bases match TRBD1. With 6 bases clipped from V and 0 bases from J, the junction kept 4 bases outside the gene matches. The germline gives CDR1 SQVTM, CDR2 ANQGSEA. The CDR3 is made up of 13 amino acids.

This sequence joins TRBV18 and TRBJ2-1; D is tentatively TRBD1 or TRBD2 (5 bases each). Germline assignment: CDR1 KGHSH and CDR2 LQKENI. The CDR3 runs to 15 residues. V gave up 3 bases and J gave up 2 bases, with 11 bases separating them. CDR3 sequence (DNA): TGTGCCAGCTCACCGCCGCAGGGACCCTACAATGAGCAGTTCTTC. It translates to CASSPPQGPYNEQFF.

This clonotype was counted between two and nine times. V is TRBV29-1 and J is TRBJ2-1, with 7 bases matching TRBD2. Germline-derived CDR1 and CDR2 are SQVTM and ANQGSEA. CDR3 length equals 14 residues. Germline trimming cut 5 bases from V and 8 bases from J; bases unmatched to any gene: 12. CDR3 residues: CSVSGTTQRYEQFF. For the CDR3, the DNA is TGCAGCGTTAGCGGGACTACCCAAAGGTATGAGCAGTTCTTC.

This clonotype occurred many times. The V call is TRBV6-4, the J call TRBJ2-3, with 14 bases matching TRBD2. The CDR3 loop spans 15 amino acids. The V gene end was trimmed by 4 bases and the J gene end by 7 bases; junction bases not matched to a gene: 4. The V gene's germline CDR1 is MRHNA and CDR2 SNTAGT. CDR3 nucleotide sequence: TGTGCCAGCAGTGTGACTAGCGGGGGGGCATATACGCAGTATTTT. This codes for CASSVTSGGAYTQYF.

The sample holds many counts of this clonotype. The chain employs TRBV25-1 and TRBJ2-7; TRBD2 is a possible D gene (6 bases). CDR3 length equals 13 residues. Trimming removed 7 bases at V and 1 base at J, with 11 bases between. Germline CDR1 and CDR2: MGHDK and SYGVNS. CDR3 sequence reads: CASIGGYSYEQYF. CDR3 bases: TGTGCCAGCATCGGGGGATATTCCTACGAGCAGTACTTC.

This clonotype was picked up many times. The gene calls are TRBV19 and TRBJ1-1; D is uncertain. The CDR3 is 15 residues long. The germline V gene has CDR1 LNHDA and CDR2 SQIVND (reference sequence). Trimming pared 0 bases from V and 2 bases from J, leaving 10 bases between. DNA for the CDR3: TGTGCCAGTAGTATAGAATGGAGACTCAACACTGAAGCTTTCTTT. Translation gives CASSIEWRLNTEAFF.